One sample yielded the 19 T cell receptor beta chains listed below, sequenced in a study of cytomegalovirus exposure and HLA in healthy donors. The method was immunoSEQ multiplex PCR; TCRdb's version includes in-frame clones alone and lacks a portion of them. The repertoire consists of approximately 280,000 clones, with approximately 90% occurring once and the leading ten covering about 0.99%. Sequences were obtained from PBMCs. These receptors originate from a woman aged 18-29 years in good health and CMV-seronegative.

The chain employs TRBV6-6 and TRBJ1-5, with 7 bases that match TRBD1. After removal of 5 bases from V and 2 bases from J, the junction contained 3 bases not matched to a gene. CDR3 length: 14 residues. Germline CDR1 is MNHNY and CDR2 is SVGAGI (reference sequence). CDR3 sequence (DNA): TGTGCCAGCAGTAAAACAGGGGGCAATCAGCCCCAGCATTTT. As protein: CASSKTGGNQPQHF.

The rearrangement joins TRBV11-2 to TRBJ2-3, with 8 bases aligning to TRBD2. The CDR3 is 15 amino acids. J was trimmed by 4 bases and V by 5 bases; bases with no gene match: 8. Germline-derived CDR1 and CDR2 are SGHAT and FQNNGV. The CDR3 coding sequence is TGTGCCAGCAGCCAACCGGGACTAGGGGCAGATACGCAGTATTTT. Translating gives CASSQPGLGADTQYF.

The V and J genes are TRBV4-1 and TRBJ1-3; no clear D gene. V lost 0 bases to trimming and J lost 4 bases, with 13 bases between them. The CDR3 length is 16 residues. CDR1 is MGHRA and CDR2 is YSYEKL in the germline V gene. CDR3 in DNA: TGCGCCAGCAGCCAAGATCGTGGAGGGCGCGGAAACACCATATATTTT. Translating it yields CASSQDRGGRGNTIYF.

In this sample, this clone turned up once. V is TRBV7-2 and J is TRBJ2-3, with 8 positions matching TRBD1. This CDR3 spans 17 amino acids. Germline loops: CDR1 SGHTA, CDR2 FQGNSA. Unmatched junction bases numbered 14, after V lost 5 bases and J lost 4 bases. CDR3 coding DNA: TGTGCCAGCAGCCAAACCAAGGACAGGGTGGGTGCAGATACGCAGTATTTT. This sequence encodes CASSQTKDRVGADTQYF.

This clone occurred once. CDR3 sequence reads: CASSLRDRGEQYF. CDR3 sequence (DNA): TGCGCCAGCAGCCTTAGAGACAGGGGCGAGCAGTACTTC. The chain employs TRBV5-1 and TRBJ2-7; 8 bases are a match to TRBD1. Germline-derived CDR1 and CDR2 are SGHRS and YFSETQ. The V gene end was trimmed by 4 bases and the J gene end by 6 bases; junction bases not matched to a gene: 6. CDR3 length: 13 residues.

In DNA, the CDR3 is TGTGCCAGCAGTTCGCCGGGACAGGGGGGTAATGAGCAGTTCTTC. This codes for CASSSPGQGGNEQFF. J is TRBJ2-1 and V is TRBV28; the match to TRBD1 covers 11 bases. The V and J ends lost 4 bases and 7 bases, in that order; junction bases with no gene match: 6. The CDR3 contains 15 residues. Germline values: CDR1 MDHEN, CDR2 SYDVKM.

This CDR3 reads CASSRVGTGYEQYF. For the CDR3, the DNA is TGCGCCAGCAGCCGGGTGGGGACAGGATACGAGCAGTACTTC. The V gene is TRBV5-1, the J gene TRBJ2-7; 8 bases are a match to TRBD1. Germline assignment: CDR1 SGHRS and CDR2 YFSETQ. V shed 4 bases and J 4 bases; nucleotides not matched to a gene: 7. The CDR3 runs 14 residues.

Here the CDR3 DNA reads TGTGCCAGCAGCGTAAGCGGGAGGGGTGCAGATACGCAGTATTTT. This translates into CASSVSGRGADTQYF. The genes are TRBV9 and TRBJ2-3; TRBD2 matches at 10 bases. Germline-derived CDR1 and CDR2 are SGDLS and YYNGEE. This CDR3 is built from 15 residues. Trimming at V came to 1 base and at J to 4 bases, leaving 3 bases not matched to a gene.

V gene TRBV10-1 combines with J gene TRBJ2-7, with 7 bases fitting TRBD1. This CDR3 has 13 amino acids. With 2 bases clipped from V and 2 bases from J, the junction kept 0 bases outside the gene matches. From germline, CDR1 is WNHNN and CDR2 SYGVQD (reference sequence). CDR3 amino acids: CASSEDRAYEQYF. CDR3 in DNA: TGCGCCAGCAGTGAGGACAGGGCCTACGAGCAGTACTTC.

The rearrangement joins TRBV27 to TRBJ2-7; possibly TRBD1 for D (6 bases). The germline gives CDR1 MNHEY, CDR2 SMNVEV (reference sequence). Trimming took off 4 bases at V and 0 bases at J, with 10 bases between the two ends. CDR3 size: 14 residues. This CDR3 reads CASSSYRDSYEQYF. The CDR3 DNA reads as TGTGCCAGCAGTTCCTACAGGGACTCCTACGAGCAGTACTTC.

The genes are TRBV28 and TRBJ1-6; D gene uncertain. The germline CDR1 and CDR2 sequences are MDHEN and SYDVKM. V lost 6 bases and J 7 bases, leaving 16 bases between the germline ends. CDR3 size: 15 residues. The CDR3 nucleotides are TGTGCCAGCAGACCCCCCCGAGGTAACAATTCACCCCTCCACTTT. Protein: CASRPPRGNNSPLHF.

CDR3 sequence: CASSQTGTGNIAVPYEQYF. DNA of the CDR3: TGTGCCAGCAGTCAAACCGGGACAGGGAATATAGCGGTACCCTACGAGCAGTACTTC. The chain employs TRBV27 and TRBJ2-7; 9 bases agree with TRBD1. The CDR3 runs to 19 residues. V shed 5 bases, J shed 2 bases, and the junction held 19 bases outside the gene matches. Germline V CDR1 and CDR2: MNHEY, SMNVEV (reference sequence).

J is TRBJ2-7 and V is TRBV5-1; TRBD1 aligns across 8 bases. V dropped 4 bases and J dropped 0; count of bases not matched to a gene: 6. CDR3 length equals 15 residues. Germline assignment: CDR1 SGHRS and CDR2 YFSETQ. The CDR3: CASSKRQGTSYEQYF. As DNA, the CDR3 is TGCGCCAGCAGCAAAAGACAGGGGACCTCCTACGAGCAGTACTTC.

Here the CDR3 DNA reads TGTGCCACCAGCAGAGCGGGAGTTAGAGATACGCAGTATTTT. This encodes CATSRAGVRDTQYF. The chain links TRBV15 to TRBJ2-3, with D perhaps matching TRBD2 (6 bases). CDR1 LNHNV and CDR2 YYDKDF come from the germline V gene (reference sequence). This CDR3 has 14 amino acids. V gave up 1 base and J gave up 5 bases, with 10 bases separating them.

For the CDR3, the DNA is TGTGCCAGCAGCGCCGAAATAGAGGACAACTACTACGAGCAGTACTTC. The encoded protein is CASSAEIEDNYYEQYF. The chain combines TRBV9 with TRBJ2-7; D perhaps matches TRBD1 (5 bases). Germline loops: CDR1 SGDLS, CDR2 YYNGEE. The CDR3 consists of 16 residues. V gave up 3 bases and J gave up 3 bases, with 19 bases separating them.

The chain couples TRBV27 to TRBJ2-2; TRBD2 matches at 11 bases. CDR1 MNHEY and CDR2 SMNVEV come from the germline V gene (reference sequence). The CDR3 runs 15 residues. Losses at the gene ends were 6 bases for V and 4 bases for J; bases not matched to a gene: 4. The CDR3 nucleotides read TGTGCCAGCAGGGAACTAGCGGGAGTCACCGGGGAGCTGTTTTTT. Its translation is CASRELAGVTGELFF.

The CDR3 loop is CSVELRDRRLSSGSLGETQYF. DNA of the CDR3: TGCAGCGTTGAACTTCGGGACAGAAGACTTTCTAGCGGGAGTTTAGGGGAGACCCAGTACTTC. The chain recombines TRBV29-1 with TRBJ2-5, with TRBD2 matching 10 bases. The V gene's germline CDR1 is SQVTM and CDR2 ANQGSEA. The CDR3 consists of 21 residues. V shed 2 bases, J shed 5 bases, and the junction held 26 bases outside the gene matches.

The chain employs TRBV6-5 and TRBJ2-2, with D perhaps matching TRBD1 (5 bases). Trimming removed 2 bases at V and 6 bases at J, with 10 bases between. CDR1 and CDR2 from the germline V gene are MNHEY and SVGAGI. The CDR3 runs to 14 residues. The CDR3 protein is CASSYRGWAGELFF. As DNA, the CDR3 is TGTGCCAGCAGTTACAGGGGCTGGGCCGGGGAGCTGTTTTTT.

This clone was counted once. V usage is TRBV7-9 and J usage is TRBJ1-3; D not resolved. The CDR3 extends over 15 amino acids. Germline V lookup: CDR1 SEHNR, CDR2 FQNEAQ (reference sequence). Trimming left V 6 bases short and J 0 bases short, with 12 bases between. The CDR3 DNA reads TGTGCCAGCAGAGGAGACCGAAGCTCTGGAAACACCATATATTTT. Its translation is CASRGDRSSGNTIYF.